The 11 T cell receptor beta chains given below trace back to one sample, sequenced in a study of blood T cell repertoires in COVID-19. The method was immunoSEQ multiplex PCR; TCRdb's version includes in-frame clones alone and lacks a portion of them. Among fewer than 300,000 clones, around 88% were seen once, and the ten largest hold roughly 1.2%. Sequenced sample: PBMCs or T cells enriched from blood (not recorded which). Source of these receptors: a middle-aged woman with acute COVID-19.

V usage is TRBV7-8 and J usage is TRBJ1-2; 10 bases are shared with TRBD1. V was clipped by 5 bases and J by 4 bases; unmatched bases: 7. Looked up from germline, CDR1 is SGHVS and CDR2 is FQNEAQ. The CDR3 runs to 15 residues. Here the CDR3 DNA reads TGTGCCAGCAGCATCGGGACAGGGGTCCGCTATGGCTACACCTTC. Amino acid sequence: CASSIGTGVRYGYTF.

The rearrangement joins TRBV11-2 to TRBJ2-7; 10 nucleotides agree with TRBD2. J was trimmed by 3 bases and V by 3 bases; bases with no gene match: 2. CDR3 length equals 14 residues. Germline values: CDR1 SGHAT, CDR2 FQNNGV. CDR3 residues: CASSFSSGSYEQYV. CDR3 DNA sequence: TGTGCCAGCAGCTTCTCTAGCGGGAGCTACGAGCAGTACGTC.

The V gene is TRBV28, the J gene TRBJ2-5; 7 positions match TRBD1. Germline V CDR1 and CDR2: MDHEN, SYDVKM. The CDR3 is 14 amino acids. V shed 5 bases and J 3 bases; nucleotides not matched to a gene: 6. The CDR3 DNA follows: TGTGCCAGCAGTGCTAACACAGGGGAAGAGACCCAGTACTTC. Translating it yields CASSANTGEETQYF.

The V and J genes are TRBV20-1 and TRBJ2-3; 9 bases fit TRBD2. Trimming cost V 3 bases and J 3 bases; bases outside gene matches: 10. The CDR3 sequence is 16 residues long. The germline V gene has CDR1 DFQATT and CDR2 SNEGSKA (reference sequence). The CDR3 loop reads CSASLWREGQTDTQYF. In DNA form, the CDR3 reads TGCAGTGCTAGTCTCTGGCGGGAGGGCCAAACAGATACGCAGTATTTT.

The rearrangement joins TRBV7-8 to TRBJ2-7; D possibly corresponds to TRBD1 (6 bases). Trimming shortened V by 5 bases and J by 6 bases, and 14 bases separated the two germline ends. Germline CDR1 reads SGHVS; CDR2 reads FQNEAQ. The CDR3 length is 13 residues. The CDR3 nucleotides are TGTGCCAGCAGCGCTGACAGGACTCGCGAGCAGTACGTC. Amino acids: CASSADRTREQYV.

The chain uses TRBV15 and TRBJ1-5; D unresolved. The germline V gene has CDR1 LNHNV and CDR2 YYDKDF (reference sequence). The CDR3 contains 13 residues. V lost 0 bases and J 6 bases, leaving 6 bases between the germline ends. The CDR3 nucleotides are TGTGCCACCAGCAGAGATACAACTCAGCCCCAGCATTTT. Translation gives CATSRDTTQPQHF.

The chain combines TRBV4-1 with TRBJ2-1, with D possibly matching TRBD1 (5 bases). This CDR3 is built from 15 residues. V lost 4 bases, J lost 4 bases, and 14 bases lay in between. Germline V gives CDR1 MGHRA, CDR2 YSYEKL. The CDR3 DNA follows: TGCGCCAGCAGCCTGGTTCCGACAGAATACAATGAGCAGTTCTTC. Protein: CASSLVPTEYNEQFF.

This clone was detected a few times. The CDR3 loop reads CASSSGLAGDYRSYEQYV. The CDR3 DNA sequence: TGTGCCAGCAGCTCGGGACTAGCGGGAGATTATCGCTCCTACGAGCAGTACGTC. The chain recombines TRBV7-9 with TRBJ2-7; the match to TRBD2 covers 14 bases. Germline V gene data show CDR1 as SEHNR and CDR2 as FQNEAQ (reference sequence). Germline trimming cut 4 bases from V and 0 bases from J; bases unmatched to any gene: 8. The CDR3 runs to 18 residues.

The V and J genes are TRBV16 and TRBJ2-5; 7 bases fit TRBD2. Germline CDR1 reads KGHSY; CDR2 reads FQNENV. V shed 2 bases, J shed 5 bases, and the junction held 5 bases outside the gene matches. The CDR3 contains 14 residues. In DNA form, the CDR3 reads TGTGCCAGCAGCCAAAAGGGAGGGGTCGAGACCCAGTACTTC. This codes for CASSQKGGVETQYF.

The J gene is TRBJ2-5, the V gene TRBV7-9; 7 bases match TRBD2. The CDR3 totals 16 residues. The V gene end was trimmed by 5 bases and the J gene end by 2 bases; junction bases not matched to a gene: 11. Germline-derived CDR1 and CDR2 are SEHNR and FQNEAQ (reference sequence). CDR3 in amino acids: CASSAGTTQFQETQYF. The DNA of the CDR3 is TGTGCCAGCAGCGCCGGGACTACCCAATTTCAAGAGACCCAGTACTTC.

V gene TRBV11-3 combines with J gene TRBJ2-1; 10 bases match TRBD2. Per germline, CDR1 SGHNT and CDR2 YENEEA. After removal of 4 bases from V and 15 bases from J, the junction contained 6 bases not matched to a gene. This CDR3 spans 12 amino acids. The CDR3 DNA sequence: TGTGCCAGCAGCTCGAGCGGGAGGGCAGGGTTCTTC. Its protein product is CASSSSGRAGFF.